The next 32 T cell receptor beta chains were all read from a single sample in a study of T cells expressing NK-cell markers. TCRdb processed the 5' RACE reads again and assigns one entry to each CDR3 protein, with no DNA. The listing contains hundreds of thousands of distinct CDR3 sequences. The sample was blood T cells: a sorted CD56 or NKG2C T cell subset, CD4+ or CD8+ T cells, or bulk PBMC T cells (not recorded which). All receptors come from a young man in good health.

The rearrangement joins TRBV6-5 to TRBJ2-7; TCRdb reports TRBD1, a call that lacks DNA to check it against. Per the germline V gene, CDR1 is MNHEY and CDR2 is SVGAGI. The CDR3 is 15 amino acids. This chain's CDR3 is CASSWTGLTSYEQYF.

The chain combines TRBV6-5 with TRBJ1-1; TCRdb selects TRBD1, and the lack of DNA leaves this call unchecked. Germline V gives CDR1 MNHEY, CDR2 SVGAGI. This CDR3 is 16 amino acids long. The CDR3 loop reads CASSYGTGGRGTEAFF.

This sequence joins TRBV7-9 and TRBJ1-1. This CDR3 has 11 amino acids. Looked up from germline, CDR1 is SEHNR and CDR2 is FQNEAQ (reference sequence). The chain's CDR3 is CASTENTEAFF.

The chain uses TRBV7-9 and TRBJ2-1; TCRdb returns TRBD2, unconfirmable since there is no DNA. CDR3 length: 16 residues. The V gene's germline CDR1 is SEHNR and CDR2 FQNEAQ (reference sequence). The CDR3 region is CASSTGLAGSQGQQFF.

The J gene is TRBJ2-7, the V gene TRBV4-2; as DNA is missing, the TRBD2 call by TCRdb cannot be tested. This CDR3 contains 16 residues. Germline V lookup: CDR1 LGHNA, CDR2 YNFKEQ. CDR3 protein: CASSPQAAELPYEQYF.

The genes are TRBV5-1 and TRBJ2-7; there is no DNA to check the TCRdb D call of TRBD1. Germline V gene sequence: CDR1 SGHRS, CDR2 YFSETQ. The CDR3 extends over 15 amino acids. This CDR3 reads CASSGSGGGPYEQYF.

This CDR3 reads CASSDPGSGNTIYF. The chain joins TRBV25-1 to TRBJ1-3. There are 14 residues in the CDR3. Germline V lookup: CDR1 MGHDK, CDR2 SYGVNS. Based on the CDR3 plus reference TRBV25-1 and TRBJ1-3, the full variable domain is EADIYQTPRYLVIGTGKKITLECSQTMGHDKMYWYQQDPGMELHLIHYSYGVNSTEKGDLSSESTVSRIRTEHFPLTLESARPSHTSQYLCASSDPGSGNTIYFGEGSWLTVV.

The rearrangement links TRBV14 to TRBJ2-5; TCRdb indicates TRBD1, and absent DNA this call remains unverified. The CDR3 spans 21 residues. The germline CDR1 and CDR2 sequences are SGHDN and FVKESK. This CDR3 is CASSQAGHRAPRPLTRETQYF.

This chain connects TRBV12-3 or TRBV12-4 to TRBJ1-5. This CDR3 comprises 15 residues. The CDR3 loop reads CASSLPGHINQPQHF.

CDR3 loop: CSASQVEGLGDTQYF. This chain joins TRBV20-1 and TRBJ2-3; TCRdb selects TRBD1, and the lack of DNA leaves this call unchecked. The CDR3 runs 15 residues. The germline gives CDR1 DFQATT, CDR2 SNEGSKA (reference sequence).

The chain has TRBV6-2 or TRBV6-3 and TRBJ2-1; TCRdb returns TRBD1, unconfirmable since there is no DNA. The CDR3 is 14 amino acids. Germline loops: CDR1 MNHEY, CDR2 SVGEGT. The CDR3 loop reads CASSYTRGYNEQFF.

The V call is TRBV20-1, the J call TRBJ2-1; TCRdb designates TRBD1, a call that cannot be tested without DNA. Germline values: CDR1 DFQATT, CDR2 SNEGSKA (reference sequence). The CDR3 covers 15 residues. CDR3 protein: CSARGVRESYNEQFF.

The V gene is TRBV2, the J gene TRBJ2-7; the TCRdb D gene call, TRBD1, has no DNA to confirm it. CDR1 is SNHLY, CDR2 FYNNEI, per germline. The CDR3 sequence is 12 residues long. CDR3 amino acids: CASRQGLYEQYF.

The V gene is TRBV4-1, the J gene TRBJ2-5; TCRdb's D gene call, TRBD2, goes unchecked for lack of DNA. The length of the CDR3 is 21 residues. CDR1 is MGHRA, CDR2 YSYEKL, per germline. CDR3 protein: CASSQGHGMGTSGSMRETQYF.

V gene TRBV7-9 combines with J gene TRBJ2-2; TCRdb designates TRBD2, a call that cannot be tested without DNA. This CDR3 contains 15 residues. The germline CDR1 and CDR2 sequences are SEHNR and FQNEAQ (reference sequence). CDR3 protein: CASSFPGGDTGELFF.

V gene TRBV20-1 combines with J gene TRBJ2-3; as DNA is missing, the TRBD1 call by TCRdb cannot be tested. Germline V gene data show CDR1 as DFQATT and CDR2 as SNEGSKA (reference sequence). The CDR3 sequence is 11 residues long. This chain's CDR3 is CSASPGFEQYF.

The CDR3: CSAPGGYSTDTQYF. The rearrangement links TRBV20-1 to TRBJ2-3; TCRdb's D call of TRBD2 is untestable without DNA. This CDR3 comprises 14 residues. Germline V gene lookup returns CDR1 DFQATT and CDR2 SNEGSKA (reference sequence).

The chain joins TRBV7-9 to TRBJ2-7; the TCRdb call, TRBD2, lacks DNA for checking. The CDR3 has 12 amino acids. Germline loops: CDR1 SEHNR, CDR2 FQNEAQ (reference sequence). The CDR3 loop is CASSSLPLEQYF.

The chain recombines TRBV12-3 or TRBV12-4 with TRBJ1-3; without DNA, the TCRdb call of TRBD1 cannot be checked. The CDR3 covers 14 residues. CDR3 sequence reads: CASSRTGAGNTIYF.

This chain joins TRBV7-8 and TRBJ1-2; TCRdb selects TRBD1, and the lack of DNA leaves this call unchecked. This CDR3 has 13 residues. In germline, CDR1 is SGHVS, CDR2 FQNEAQ. This CDR3 is CASSHRTGDGYTF.

The V call is TRBV12-3 or TRBV12-4, the J call TRBJ2-7; as DNA is missing, the TRBD1 call by TCRdb cannot be tested. The CDR3 extends over 13 amino acids. CDR3 residues: CASSLTALYEQYF.

The chain has TRBV28 and TRBJ2-3; lacking DNA, the TRBD1 call made by TCRdb goes unchecked. Germline assignment: CDR1 MDHEN and CDR2 SYDVKM. The CDR3 runs 16 residues. This CDR3 reads CASSLPGQLYGDTQYF.

The rearrangement uses TRBV4-3 and TRBJ2-1; TCRdb picks TRBD1, but there is no DNA to check that call. CDR3 length: 14 amino acids. The V gene's germline CDR1 is LGHNA and CDR2 YSLEER. CDR3 region: CASSQPLGHNEQFF.

The chain employs TRBV12-3 or TRBV12-4 and TRBJ2-3; TCRdb returns TRBD1, unconfirmable since there is no DNA. This CDR3 has 16 amino acids. This CDR3 reads CASSQTGGTRADTQYF.

This chain joins TRBV14 and TRBJ2-1. The germline V gene encodes CDR1 SGHDN and CDR2 FVKESK. The CDR3 has 15 amino acids. This CDR3 reads CASSQKRNSYNEQFF.

The V and J genes are TRBV5-6 and TRBJ2-7; TCRdb designates TRBD1, a call that cannot be tested without DNA. CDR3 length equals 14 residues. Germline CDR1 SGHDT, CDR2 YYEEEE. CDR3 region: CASDLRQGAYEQYF.

This rearrangement joins TRBV6-4 to TRBJ1-3; the TCRdb call, TRBD1, lacks DNA for checking. CDR1 and CDR2 (germline): MRHNA, SNTAGT. CDR3 length: 19 residues. CDR3: CASSRRPGQGVLFGNTIYF.

The rearrangement joins TRBV27 to TRBJ2-1; TCRdb's D call of TRBD1 is untestable without DNA. The germline V gene encodes CDR1 MNHEY and CDR2 SMNVEV (reference sequence). This CDR3 region has 17 residues. This CDR3 reads CASSPPGTPGDYNEQFF.

V gene TRBV24-1 combines with J gene TRBJ1-2. CDR1 and CDR2 (germline): KGHDR, SFDVKD. The CDR3 contains 13 residues. The CDR3 reads CATSDPGIYGYTF.

The CDR3 protein is CASSIGQGRTTEAFF. This chain joins TRBV5-1 and TRBJ1-1. This CDR3 is built from 15 residues. The germline V gene encodes CDR1 SGHRS and CDR2 YFSETQ.

This rearrangement joins TRBV12-3 or TRBV12-4 to TRBJ1-6; the TRBD1 assignment by TCRdb is unverifiable without DNA. This CDR3 is built from 16 residues. The CDR3 loop is CASSQGSGQWNSPLHF.

The CDR3 here is CASSLGLAGAGEQFF. This chain links TRBV5-1 with TRBJ2-1; TCRdb proposes TRBD2, but this gene call is untestable without DNA. Looked up from germline, CDR1 is SGHRS and CDR2 is YFSETQ. The CDR3 loop spans 15 amino acids.